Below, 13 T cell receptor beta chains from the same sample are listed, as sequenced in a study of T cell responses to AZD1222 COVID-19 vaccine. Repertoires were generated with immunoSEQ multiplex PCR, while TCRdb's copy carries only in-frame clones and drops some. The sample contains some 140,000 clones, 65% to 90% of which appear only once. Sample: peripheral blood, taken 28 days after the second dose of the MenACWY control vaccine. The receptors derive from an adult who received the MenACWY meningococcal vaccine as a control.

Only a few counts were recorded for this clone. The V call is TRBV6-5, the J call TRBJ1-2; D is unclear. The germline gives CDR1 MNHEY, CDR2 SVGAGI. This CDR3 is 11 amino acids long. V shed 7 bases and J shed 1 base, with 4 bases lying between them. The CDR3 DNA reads TGTGCCAGCAACCTTAACTATGGCTACACCTTC. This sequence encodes CASNLNYGYTF.

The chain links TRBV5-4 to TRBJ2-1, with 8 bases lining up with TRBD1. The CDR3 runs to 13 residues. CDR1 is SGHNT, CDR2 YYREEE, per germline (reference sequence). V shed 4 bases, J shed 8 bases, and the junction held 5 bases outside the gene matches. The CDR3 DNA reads TGTGCCAGCAGCGTGACAGGGGTCGATGAGCAGTTCTTC. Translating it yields CASSVTGVDEQFF.

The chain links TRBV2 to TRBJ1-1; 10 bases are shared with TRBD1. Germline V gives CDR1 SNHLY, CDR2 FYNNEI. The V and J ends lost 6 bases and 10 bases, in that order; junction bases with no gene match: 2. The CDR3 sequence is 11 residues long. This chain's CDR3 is CASSRDRGAFF. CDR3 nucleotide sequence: TGTGCCAGCAGCCGGGACAGGGGAGCTTTCTTT.

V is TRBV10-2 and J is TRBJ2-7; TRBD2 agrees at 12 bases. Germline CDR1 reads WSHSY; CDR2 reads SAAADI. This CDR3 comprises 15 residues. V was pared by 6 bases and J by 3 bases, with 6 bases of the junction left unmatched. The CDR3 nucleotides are TGCGCCAGCAGGGAGACTAGCGGGGGACTCTACGAGCAGTACGTC. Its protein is CASRETSGGLYEQYV.

CDR3 region: CASSTRVNTEAFF. CDR3 nucleotide sequence: TGTGCCAGTAGTACTAGGGTAAACACTGAAGCTTTCTTT. The V call is TRBV19, the J call TRBJ1-1; no firm D call. The CDR3 covers 13 residues. Germline V gene data show CDR1 as LNHDA and CDR2 as SQIVND (reference sequence). V was clipped by 4 bases and J by 2 bases, with 8 bases between them. The full variable domain, in which reference TRBV19 and TRBJ1-1 provide the parts outside the CDR3, is DGGITQSPKYLFRKEGQNVTLSCEQNLNHDAMYWYRQDPGQGLRLIYYSQIVNDFQKGDIAEGYSVSREKKESFPLTVTSAQKNPTAFYLCASSTRVNTEAFFGQGTRLTVV.

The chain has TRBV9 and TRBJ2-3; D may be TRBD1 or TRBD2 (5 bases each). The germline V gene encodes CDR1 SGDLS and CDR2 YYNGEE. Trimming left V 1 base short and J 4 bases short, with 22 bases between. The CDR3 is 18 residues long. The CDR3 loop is CASSVYPSRGLMADTQYF. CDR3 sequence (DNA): TGTGCCAGCAGCGTATATCCCTCGAGGGGCCTAATGGCAGATACGCAGTATTTT.

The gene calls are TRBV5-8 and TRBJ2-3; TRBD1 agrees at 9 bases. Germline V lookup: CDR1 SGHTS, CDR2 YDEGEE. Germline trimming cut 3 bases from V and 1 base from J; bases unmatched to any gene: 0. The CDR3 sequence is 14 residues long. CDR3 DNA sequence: TGTGCCAGCAGCTGGGACAGGGGCACAGATACGCAGTATTTT. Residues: CASSWDRGTDTQYF.

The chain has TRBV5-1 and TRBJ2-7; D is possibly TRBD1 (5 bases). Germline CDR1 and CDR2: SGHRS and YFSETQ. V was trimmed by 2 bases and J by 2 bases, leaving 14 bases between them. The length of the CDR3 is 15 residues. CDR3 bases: TGCGCCAGCAGCTTCGGGCTCGGACAAGCCTACGAGCAGTACTTC. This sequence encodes CASSFGLGQAYEQYF.

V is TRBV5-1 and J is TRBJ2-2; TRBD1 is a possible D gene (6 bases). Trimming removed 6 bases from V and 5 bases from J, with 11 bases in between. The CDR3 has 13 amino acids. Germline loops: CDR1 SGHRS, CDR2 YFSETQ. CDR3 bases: TGCGCCAGCACAGGGGTTTTAACCGGGGAGCTGTTTTTT. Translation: CASTGVLTGELFF. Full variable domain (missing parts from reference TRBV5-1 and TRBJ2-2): KAGVTQTPRYLIKTRGQQVTLSCSPISGHRSVSWYQQTPGQGLQFLFEYFSETQRNKGNFPGRFSGRQFSNSRSEMNVSTLELGDSALYLCASTGVLTGELFFGEGSRLTVL.

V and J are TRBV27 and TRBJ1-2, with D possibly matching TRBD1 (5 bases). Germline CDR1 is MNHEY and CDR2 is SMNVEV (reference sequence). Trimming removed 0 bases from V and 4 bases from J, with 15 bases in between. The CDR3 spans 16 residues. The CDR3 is CASSLSGEARGYGYTF. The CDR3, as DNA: TGTGCCAGCAGTTTATCAGGGGAAGCCCGTGGCTATGGCTACACCTTC.

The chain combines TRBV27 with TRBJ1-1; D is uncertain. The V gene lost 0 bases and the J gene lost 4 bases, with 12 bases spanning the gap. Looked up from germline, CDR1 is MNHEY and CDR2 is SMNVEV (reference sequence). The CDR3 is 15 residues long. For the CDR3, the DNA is TGTGCCAGCAGTTTATCAAGACAAATAATCACTGAAGCTTTCTTT. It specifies CASSLSRQIITEAFF.

CDR3 DNA: TGTGCCAGCAGCTTGGTGGGCAGGGAAAGCTATGGCTACACCTTC. Protein: CASSLVGRESYGYTF. The rearrangement uses TRBV5-4 and TRBJ1-2; TRBD1 might be the D (5 bases). Trimming left V 0 bases short and J 4 bases short, with 13 bases between. The CDR3 has 15 residues. The germline V gene has CDR1 SGHNT and CDR2 YYREEE (reference sequence).

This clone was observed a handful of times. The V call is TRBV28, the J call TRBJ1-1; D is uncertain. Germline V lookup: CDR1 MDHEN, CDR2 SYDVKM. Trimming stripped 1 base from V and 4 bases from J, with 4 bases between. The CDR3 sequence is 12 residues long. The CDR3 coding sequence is TGTGCCAGCAGTTTATTTCCCACTGAAGCTTTCTTT. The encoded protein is CASSLFPTEAFF.